These 14 T cell receptor beta chains came from one sample sequenced in a study of low-dose radiotherapy and immunotherapy resistance in tumors. Time point here: before trial treatment. TRAV and TRBV primers primed cDNA for both TCRalpha and TCRbeta. PCR amplification of the TCRs was performed with Phusion for 20 PCR cycles, and it relied on a constant-region primer together with a V-primer adapter. TCRdb processed the reads anew with MiXCR; each CDR3 protein has one entry. In the table there are some 85,000 distinct CDR3 sequences, over 15% of which are singletons. Specimen: PBMCs, collected before treatment. All receptors come from a male donor with prostate cancer.

This clonotype was counted many times. This rearrangement joins TRBV12-3 or TRBV12-4 to TRBJ2-3; 10 bases align to TRBD2. Trimming removed 10 bases from V and 5 bases from J; junction bases left unmatched: 9. This CDR3 contains 14 residues. The CDR3 here is CATLASGSLDTQYF. DNA for the CDR3: TGTGCCACCCTGGCTAGCGGGAGTTTAGATACGCAGTATTTT.

This chain's CDR3 is CASSYTGTGRNEQFF. CDR3 in DNA: TGTGCCAGCAGCTACACCGGGACAGGGAGAAACGAGCAGTTCTTC. The chain recombines TRBV13 with TRBJ2-1, with 9 positions matching TRBD1. With 4 bases clipped from V and 10 bases from J, the junction kept 11 bases outside the gene matches. The CDR3 runs to 15 residues. CDR1 and CDR2 (germline): PRHDT, FYEKMQ (reference sequence).

The table lists this clonotype with many counts. The chain carries TRBV29-1 and TRBJ2-4; TRBD2 matches at 13 bases. Germline V gives CDR1 SQVTM, CDR2 ANQGSEA. This CDR3 has 20 residues. J gave up 4 bases and V 4 bases, and 19 bases lay outside the gene matches. CDR3 DNA sequence: TGCAGCGTTGTAACTAGCGGGGGGGCGGGAATGGGATCAAGGAAAAACATTCAGTACTTC. Its translation: CSVVTSGGAGMGSRKNIQYF.

Regarding this clonotype: A far larger clone is a single base away, which makes a read error likely. Written as DNA, the CDR3 is TGCGCCAGCAGCTTATCCGGGACAGGCTACAATGAGCAGTACTTC. This gives the protein CASSLSGTGYNEQYF. V gene TRBV5-1 combines with J gene TRBJ2-4; 8 nucleotides line up with TRBD1. The V gene end was trimmed by 2 bases and the J gene end by 13 bases; junction bases not matched to a gene: 14. Germline loops: CDR1 SGHRS, CDR2 YFSETQ. The CDR3 consists of 15 residues.

This clonotype was counted ten times or more. J is TRBJ2-7 and V is TRBV7-2; 9 nucleotides line up with TRBD1. CDR1 is SGHTA and CDR2 is FQGNSA in the germline V gene. CDR3 length equals 14 residues. V lost 4 bases and J lost 6; bases outside the gene matches: 7. The CDR3 DNA reads TGTGCCAGCAGCTACACAGGGGGCGCGACCGAGCAGTACTTC. It encodes CASSYTGGATEQYF.

This clonotype has at least ten counts. This chain uses TRBV12-3 or TRBV12-4 with TRBJ2-6; D uncertain. The CDR3 loop spans 18 amino acids. V lost 3 bases to trimming and J lost 1 base, with 16 bases between them. DNA of the CDR3: TGTGCCAGCAGTTTTAGGTCTCCAATAGATTCTGGGGCCAACGTCCTGACTTTC. It yields the protein CASSFRSPIDSGANVLTF.

The V call is TRBV11-2, the J call TRBJ2-5; 10 nucleotides align to TRBD1. This CDR3 is built from 15 residues. CDR1 is SGHAT, CDR2 FQNNGV, per germline. The trim removed 6 bases at V and 2 bases at J, leaving 6 bases unmatched. The DNA of the CDR3 is TGTGCCAGCAGGGACAGGGGGGTGAATCAAGAGACCCAGTACTTC. Encoded protein: CASRDRGVNQETQYF.

This clonotype was recorded many times. The chain links TRBV13 to TRBJ2-2; 7 nucleotides line up with TRBD1. In germline, CDR1 is PRHDT, CDR2 FYEKMQ (reference sequence). V was pared by 5 bases and J by 6 bases, with 3 bases of the junction left unmatched. The CDR3 contains 13 residues. CDR3 sequence reads: CASSKTGSGELFF. The CDR3 DNA reads as TGTGCCAGCAGCAAGACAGGGTCCGGGGAGCTGTTTTTT.

This clonotype has ten or more counts. This sequence joins TRBV29-1 and TRBJ2-1, with D tentatively TRBD1 (5 bases). The CDR3 has 12 residues. Germline V gives CDR1 SQVTM, CDR2 ANQGSEA. Trimming cost V 1 base and J 7 bases, with 8 bases left between them. Here the CDR3 DNA reads TGCAGCGTTGAAGTACAGGCGAATGAGCAGTTCTTC. Translated: CSVEVQANEQFF.

This clonotype came up many times. This chain connects TRBV20-1 to TRBJ2-5; 11 bases line up with TRBD2. CDR3 length: 14 amino acids. With 1 base clipped from V and 7 bases from J, the junction kept 5 bases outside the gene matches. CDR1 is DFQATT and CDR2 is SNEGSKA in the germline V gene (reference sequence). This CDR3 is CSARGLAGWVTQYF. The CDR3 DNA sequence: TGCAGTGCTAGAGGACTAGCGGGGTGGGTGACCCAGTACTTC.

In regard to this clonotype: This probably arose from a read error, given a far larger clone one base away. The chain joins TRBV6-6 to TRBJ2-1; TRBD1 matches 9 bases. The CDR3 consists of 15 residues. V trimming: 4 bases; J trimming: 10 bases; junction bases outside the gene matches: 11. Per germline, CDR1 MNHNY and CDR2 SVGAGI (reference sequence). CDR3 residues: CASSSTGTGTYEQFF. CDR3 DNA sequence: TGTGCCAGCAGTTCCACCGGGACAGGGACCTACGAGCAGTTCTTC.

This clonotype was detected ten times or more. The genes are TRBV30 and TRBJ2-7; D is possibly TRBD2 (5 bases). The CDR3 spans 12 residues. The V gene's germline CDR1 is GTSNPN and CDR2 SVGIG (reference sequence). With 1 base removed from V and 7 bases from J, the gap between germline ends came to 11 bases. CDR3 loop: CAWSAGLREQYF. In nucleotides, the CDR3 is TGTGCCTGGAGTGCAGGACTCAGGGAGCAGTACTTC.

This clonotype was picked up many times. This chain joins TRBV3-1 and TRBJ2-5; TRBD2 matches at 7 bases. Unmatched junction bases numbered 4, after V lost 1 base and J lost 2 bases. The CDR3 is made up of 15 amino acids. The germline V gene encodes CDR1 LGHDT and CDR2 YNNKEL (reference sequence). CDR3: CASSQGWGGQETQYF. The DNA for the CDR3 is TGTGCCAGCAGCCAAGGTTGGGGGGGTCAAGAGACCCAGTACTTC.

This clonotype has ten or more counts. This chain connects TRBV7-2 to TRBJ2-1, with TRBD2 matching 9 bases. The J segment lost 2 bases and the V segment lost 4 bases, leaving 12 bases of the junction unmatched. This CDR3 has 18 amino acids. Germline assignment: CDR1 SGHTA and CDR2 FQGNSA. CDR3 in amino acids: CASSYIPGGGRAYNEQFF. CDR3 nucleotides: TGTGCCAGCAGCTACATCCCGGGGGGCGGGAGGGCCTACAATGAGCAGTTCTTC.